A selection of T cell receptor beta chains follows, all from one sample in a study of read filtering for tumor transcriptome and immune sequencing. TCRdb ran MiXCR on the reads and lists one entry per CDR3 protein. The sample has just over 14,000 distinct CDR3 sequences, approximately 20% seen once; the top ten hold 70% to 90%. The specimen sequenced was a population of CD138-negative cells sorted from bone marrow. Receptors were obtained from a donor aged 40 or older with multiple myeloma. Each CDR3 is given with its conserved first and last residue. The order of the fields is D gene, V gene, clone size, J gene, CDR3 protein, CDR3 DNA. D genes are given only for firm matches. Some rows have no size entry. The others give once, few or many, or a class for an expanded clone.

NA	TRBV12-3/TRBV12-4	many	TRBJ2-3	CASSPAGWDTDTQYF	TGTGCCAGCAGTCCGGCAGGTTGGGACACAGATACGCAGTATTTT
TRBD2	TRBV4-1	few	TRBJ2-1	CASSQREDLFNEQFF	TGCGCCAGCAGCCAACGGGAGGACCTATTCAATGAGCAGTTCTTC
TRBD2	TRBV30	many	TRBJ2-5	CAWSVGLAGRETQYF	TGTGCCTGGAGTGTTGGGCTAGCGGGACGAGAGACCCAGTACTTC
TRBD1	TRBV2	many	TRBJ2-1	CASSESRGPEYNEQFF	TGTGCCAGCAGTGAATCGAGGGGGCCGGAATACAATGAGCAGTTCTTC
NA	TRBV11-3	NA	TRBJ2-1	CASSFPEGYQFF	TGTGCCAGCAGCTTTCCCGAGGGATACCAGTTCTTC
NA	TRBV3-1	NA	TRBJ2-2	CASSQVVRIGELFF	TGTGCCAGCAGCCAAGTAGTTCGCATCGGGGAGCTGTTTTTT
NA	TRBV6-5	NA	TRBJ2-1	CASRDPRDIGYNEQFF	TGTGCCAGCAGAGACCCCCGGGACATAGGCTACAATGAGCAGTTCTTC
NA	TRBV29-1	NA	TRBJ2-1	CSVGAARGSYNEQFF	TGCAGCGTTGGGGCCGCTAGGGGTTCCTACAATGAGCAGTTCTTC
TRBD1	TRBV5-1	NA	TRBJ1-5	CASSLVSGTDTQHF	TGCGCCAGCAGCTTGGTTTCAGGGACAGATACGCAGCATTTT
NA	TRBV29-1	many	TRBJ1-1	CGVFGTTFYTEAFF	TGCGGCGTTTTCGGGACAACATTCTACACTGAAGCTTTCTTT
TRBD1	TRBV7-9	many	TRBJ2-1	CASSFSGMRGREDNEQFF	TGTGCCAGCAGCTTTTCGGGGATGAGGGGGCGCGAGGACAATGAGCAGTTCTTC
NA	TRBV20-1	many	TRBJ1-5	CSARGGGNQPQHF	TGCAGTGCTAGAGGGGGGGGCAATCAGCCCCAGCATTTT
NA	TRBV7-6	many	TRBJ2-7	CASSPIIGAAYEQYF	TGTGCCAGCAGCCCTATAATAGGTGCGGCCTACGAGCAGTACTTC
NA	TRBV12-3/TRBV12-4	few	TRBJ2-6	CATSGSYSSGANVLTF	TGTGCCACCTCTGGAAGCTACAGCTCTGGGGCCAACGTCCTGACTTTC
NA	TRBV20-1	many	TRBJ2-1	CSARTQTAQFF	TGCAGTGCTAGAACGCAGACGGCGCAGTTCTTC
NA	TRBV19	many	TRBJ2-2	CASSRNRNTGELFF	TGTGCCAGTAGTAGGAACAGGAACACCGGGGAGCTGTTTTTT
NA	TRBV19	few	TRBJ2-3	CASSARYTQYF	TGTGCCAGTAGTGCTCGGTATACGCAGTATTTT
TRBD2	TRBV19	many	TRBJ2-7	CASANSGTSIYEQYF	TGTGCCAGCGCGAACTCCGGGACTAGTATCTACGAGCAGTACTTC
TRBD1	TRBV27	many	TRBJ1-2	CASSLSLMGDSYGYTF	TGTGCCAGCAGTTTATCTCTGATGGGGGACAGCTATGGCTACACCTTC
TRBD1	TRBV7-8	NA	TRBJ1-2	CASGRDSLNYGYTF	TGTGCCAGCGGAAGGGACAGCCTAAACTATGGCTACACCTTC
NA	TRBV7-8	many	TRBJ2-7	CASSFPAYEQYF	TGTGCCAGCAGCTTCCCAGCCTACGAGCAGTACTTC
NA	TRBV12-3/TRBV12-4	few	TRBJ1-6	CASRFIGNSPLHF	TGTGCCAGCAGATTCATCGGGAATTCACCCCTCCACTTT
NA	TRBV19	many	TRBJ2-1	CASSPSYNEQFF	TGTGCCAGTAGTCCGTCGTACAATGAGCAGTTCTTC
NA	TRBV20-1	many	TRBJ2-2	CSALRSANTGELFF	TGCAGTGCCTTGCGCTCAGCGAACACCGGGGAGCTGTTTTTT
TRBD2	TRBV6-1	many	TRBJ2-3	CASGRDLSTDTQYF	TGTGCCAGCGGGAGGGACCTAAGCACAGATACGCAGTATTTT
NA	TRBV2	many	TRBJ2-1	CASNFGGLLNEQFF	TGTGCCAGCAACTTCGGGGGCCTGCTCAATGAGCAGTTCTTC
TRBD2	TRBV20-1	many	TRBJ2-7	CSAKREGEEQYF	TGCAGTGCTAAGCGGGAGGGTGAGGAGCAGTACTTC
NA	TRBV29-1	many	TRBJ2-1	CSVEDQADSYNEQFF	TGCAGCGTTGAAGATCAAGCGGACTCCTACAATGAGCAGTTCTTC
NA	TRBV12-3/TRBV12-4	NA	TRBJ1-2	CASSFTGGSYGYTF	TGTGCCAGCAGTTTCACGGGTGGTTCCTATGGCTACACCTTC
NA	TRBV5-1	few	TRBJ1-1	CASSAGTSNTEAFF	TGCGCCAGCAGCGCCGGGACATCCAACACTGAAGCTTTCTTT